The 25 T cell receptor beta chains in this list originate from one sample, sequenced in a study of blood T cell repertoires in COVID-19 (dated by TCRdb to 2018 to 2020). The library was made by the immunoSEQ multiplex PCR assay. The table comes from immuneACCESS by way of TCRdb, which keeps in-frame sequences with V and J called. Part of the clones is missing from these tables; in studies checked, under half for an unresolved V gene and the rest for unknown reasons. Present in this sample are 150,000 to 200,000 clones, over 75% of which were seen just once. The leading ten clones occupy roughly 11% of the sample. What was sequenced was peripheral blood. The receptors derive from a man aged 55 to 69 with active or convalescent COVID-19.

A word on this clone: Other nucleotide sequences from this sample produce the same CDR3. V is TRBV7-8 and J is TRBJ2-2, with 9 bases lining up with TRBD2. Per germline, CDR1 SGHVS and CDR2 FQNEAQ. The CDR3 sequence is 14 residues long. V shed 1 base and J 6 bases; nucleotides not matched to a gene: 0. CDR3 nucleotide sequence: TGTGCCAGCAGCTTAGGCGGGGGGGCCGGGGAGCTGTTTTTT. Amino acid sequence: CASSLGGGAGELFF.

The gene calls are TRBV5-1 and TRBJ2-5; D is ambiguous. Germline V CDR1 and CDR2: SGHRS, YFSETQ. V lost 4 bases and J 3 bases, leaving 10 bases between the germline ends. CDR3 length: 13 amino acids. CDR3 DNA sequence: TGCGCCAGCAGCCTCTCCAGTAAAGAGACCCAGTACTTC. This sequence encodes CASSLSSKETQYF.

V and J are TRBV11-3 and TRBJ2-2, with a possible D match to TRBD2 (5 bases). This CDR3 spans 13 amino acids. The V and J ends lost 2 bases and 8 bases respectively, with 9 bases between them. The germline gives CDR1 SGHNT, CDR2 YENEEA. The CDR3: CASSLLGNGELFF. The CDR3 region has the DNA TGTGCCAGCAGCTTACTCGGGAATGGGGAGCTGTTTTTT.

V usage is TRBV6-1 and J usage is TRBJ1-1; no definite D call. The CDR3 runs 15 residues. V was trimmed by 0 bases and J by 4 bases, leaving 12 bases between them. Germline values: CDR1 MNHNS, CDR2 SASEGT. Written as DNA, the CDR3 is TGTGCCAGCAGTGAAGCGGTAGTAGTTGGCACTGAAGCTTTCTTT. The encoded protein is CASSEAVVVGTEAFF.

The chain couples TRBV6-5 to TRBJ2-7; TRBD2 matches at 11 bases. J gave up 4 bases and V 5 bases, and 4 bases lay outside the gene matches. Per the germline V gene, CDR1 is MNHEY and CDR2 is SVGAGI. The CDR3 extends over 14 amino acids. CDR3 amino acids: CASSPRTSGYEQYF. CDR3 bases: TGTGCCAGCAGTCCCCGGACTAGCGGGTACGAGCAGTACTTC.

The chain uses TRBV7-2 and TRBJ2-6; D is undetermined. This CDR3 comprises 16 residues. The germline V gene has CDR1 SGHTA and CDR2 FQGNSA. V dropped 1 base and J dropped 0 bases, with 7 bases sitting between them. Here the CDR3 DNA reads TGTGCCAGCAGCTTAGTATCTAACTCTGGGGCCAACGTCCTGACTTTC. Translation: CASSLVSNSGANVLTF. Filled out from reference TRBV7-2 and TRBJ2-6, the complete variable domain reads GAGVSQSPSNKVTEKGKDVELRCDPISGHTALYWYRQSLGQGLEFLIYFQGNSAPDKSGLPSDRFSAERTGGSVSTLTIQRTQQEDSAVYLCASSLVSNSGANVLTFGAGSRLTVL.

The gene calls are TRBV18 and TRBJ2-7; 8 bases map to TRBD1. CDR3 length: 14 amino acids. V lost 0 bases, J lost 5 bases, and 3 bases stayed unmatched. The germline CDR1 and CDR2 sequences are KGHSH and LQKENI. In DNA form, the CDR3 reads TGTGCCAGCTCACCACCGACAGGGGTAAACGAGCAGTACTTC. It specifies CASSPPTGVNEQYF.

The chain employs TRBV6-1 and TRBJ2-3; the D gene is possibly TRBD2 (5 bases). The germline V and J ends were trimmed by 6 bases and 3 bases, with 16 bases remaining between them. There are 15 residues in the CDR3. Germline-derived CDR1 and CDR2 are MNHNS and SASEGT. The CDR3 reads CASSIRDTRTDTQYF. Here the CDR3 DNA reads TGTGCCAGCAGCATCCGGGATACTCGAACAGATACGCAGTATTTT.

This clone occurred a few times. The rearrangement uses TRBV11-2 and TRBJ2-7; D unclear. This CDR3 is 12 amino acids long. V lost 5 bases to trimming and J lost 2 bases, with 7 bases between them. Germline CDR1 and CDR2: SGHAT and FQNNGV. This CDR3 reads CASSPRPYEQYF. The CDR3 DNA reads as TGTGCCAGCAGCCCTAGGCCCTACGAGCAGTACTTC.

The chain is built from TRBV7-9 and TRBJ1-1, with D maybe TRBD1 (5 bases). This CDR3 contains 12 residues. V gave up 3 bases and J gave up 11 bases, with 13 bases separating them. Germline loops: CDR1 SEHNR, CDR2 FQNEAQ (reference sequence). Here the CDR3 reads CASSLEGPLAFF. As DNA, the CDR3 is TGTGCCAGCAGCTTGGAGGGACCTTTGGCTTTCTTT.

The V call is TRBV15, the J call TRBJ2-3, with D perhaps TRBD2 (5 bases). The CDR3 has 14 amino acids. V gave up 6 bases and J gave up 4 bases, with 14 bases separating them. Germline values: CDR1 LNHNV, CDR2 YYDKDF (reference sequence). The CDR3 nucleotides read TGTGCCACCAGTGGCGGGCGAAAGGCAGATACGCAGTATTTT. Encoded protein: CATSGGRKADTQYF. The whole variable domain, filled in from reference TRBV15 and TRBJ2-3, reads DAMVIQNPRYQVTQFGKPVTLSCSQTLNHNVMYWYQQKSSQAPKLLFHYYDKDFNNEADTPDNFQSRRPNTSFCFLDIRSPGLGDTAMYLCATSGGRKADTQYFGPGTRLTVL.

The genes are TRBV28 and TRBJ1-5, with 9 nucleotides matching TRBD1. Germline V lookup: CDR1 MDHEN, CDR2 SYDVKM. V shed 5 bases, J shed 7 bases, and the junction held 9 bases outside the gene matches. CDR3 length: 15 amino acids. Written as DNA, the CDR3 is TGTGCCAGCAGTCGAACACAGGGGGCTAGGCAGCCCCAGCATTTT. This gives the protein CASSRTQGARQPQHF.

V usage is TRBV28 and J usage is TRBJ2-1, with 11 bases that match TRBD2. The CDR3 has 17 amino acids. Germline trimming cut 5 bases from V and 4 bases from J; bases unmatched to any gene: 10. Germline CDR1 is MDHEN and CDR2 is SYDVKM. CDR3 residues: CASSPPAGLAGYNEQFF. In nucleotides, the CDR3 is TGTGCCAGCAGTCCCCCAGCCGGACTAGCGGGTTACAATGAGCAGTTCTTC.

The J gene is TRBJ1-6, the V gene TRBV27; D gene ambiguous. Germline lookup yields CDR1 MNHEY and CDR2 SMNVEV (reference sequence). This CDR3 has 14 residues. The germline V and J ends were trimmed by 3 bases and 7 bases, with 10 bases remaining between them. CDR3 in DNA: TGTGCCAGCAGTTTTGGCCCGGAGAATTCACCCCTCCACTTT. It yields the protein CASSFGPENSPLHF.

The V call is TRBV18, the J call TRBJ2-6, with 11 positions matching TRBD1. The germline CDR1 and CDR2 sequences are KGHSH and LQKENI. V was clipped by 5 bases and J by 2 bases; unmatched bases: 8. The CDR3 is 18 amino acids. The CDR3 DNA reads TGTGCCAGCTCATCCCGAGGACAGGGGGCGCCTGGGGCCAACGTCCTGACTTTC. This codes for CASSSRGQGAPGANVLTF.

The J gene is TRBJ1-3, the V gene TRBV3-1 (or the pseudogene TRBV3-2), with TRBD1 as a possible D gene (5 bases). The germline V gene encodes CDR1 LGHDT and CDR2 YNNKEL (reference sequence). Trimming stripped 3 bases from V and 4 bases from J, with 13 bases between. CDR3 length: 15 amino acids. CDR3 loop: CASSQGLRGGNTIYF. Here the CDR3 DNA reads TGTGCCAGCAGCCAGGGACTGAGAGGAGGAAACACCATATATTTT.

This clone was observed a handful of times. The chain couples TRBV27 to TRBJ1-3, with TRBD1 as a possible D gene (5 bases). Germline-derived CDR1 and CDR2 are MNHEY and SMNVEV (reference sequence). The V end was cut by 6 bases, the J end by 0 bases, with 15 bases between. The CDR3 is 16 residues long. This CDR3 reads CASRPDRSSSGNTIYF. Here the CDR3 DNA reads TGTGCCAGCAGACCAGACAGATCATCCTCTGGAAACACCATATATTTT.

The chain links TRBV27 to TRBJ2-7, with D possibly being TRBD1 (5 bases). The germline gives CDR1 MNHEY, CDR2 SMNVEV (reference sequence). The CDR3 is 14 amino acids. V gave up 4 bases and J gave up 6 bases, with 16 bases separating them. CDR3 sequence: CASSSIDRPGEQYF. CDR3 coding DNA: TGTGCCAGCAGTTCCATCGACAGACCAGGCGAGCAGTACTTC.

The chain combines TRBV10-1 with TRBJ2-2; TRBD2 is a possible D gene (6 bases). The CDR3 runs 14 residues. Between the trimmed V and J ends, which lost 2 bases and 7 bases, there was a span of 11 bases. Per the germline V gene, CDR1 is WNHNN and CDR2 is SYGVQD (reference sequence). CDR3 nucleotides: TGCGCCAGCAGTGAGAGGACTACAATCGGGGAGCTGTTTTTT. Translated: CASSERTTIGELFF.

The rearrangement links TRBV29-1 to TRBJ2-1, with 9 bases that match TRBD2. V trimming: 7 bases; J trimming: 3 bases; junction bases outside the gene matches: 7. CDR1 is SQVTM and CDR2 is ANQGSEA in the germline V gene. The CDR3 is 14 residues long. The CDR3 bases are TGCAGCGGTTCAGCTAGCGGGATCTACAATGAGCAGTTCTTC. Encoded protein: CSGSASGIYNEQFF.

V usage is TRBV18 and J usage is TRBJ2-2; 8 positions agree with TRBD2. This CDR3 contains 16 residues. Germline CDR1 KGHSH, CDR2 LQKENI. V shed 4 bases and J 6 bases; nucleotides not matched to a gene: 10. The CDR3 bases are TGTGCCAGCTCACAGGGAACAAGCGGGAGTGCCGGGGAGCTGTTTTTT. Amino acid sequence: CASSQGTSGSAGELFF.

The rearrangement uses TRBV19 and TRBJ1-1; 9 positions agree with TRBD1. This CDR3 contains 14 residues. Per germline, CDR1 LNHDA and CDR2 SQIVND (reference sequence). J was trimmed by 4 bases and V by 4 bases; bases with no gene match: 4. The CDR3, as DNA: TGTGCCAGTAGTACGAGGGGACAGGGCACTGAAGCTTTCTTT. This gives the protein CASSTRGQGTEAFF.

The chain has TRBV2 and TRBJ2-2, with 8 positions matching TRBD2. Per the germline V gene, CDR1 is SNHLY and CDR2 is FYNNEI. V shed 5 bases and J 3 bases; nucleotides not matched to a gene: 2. The CDR3 spans 14 residues. CDR3 amino acids: CASSLAGYTGELFF. The DNA for the CDR3 is TGTGCCAGCAGTCTAGCGGGCTACACCGGGGAGCTGTTTTTT.

The rearrangement joins TRBV18 to TRBJ2-5, with TRBD2 matching 8 bases. This CDR3 spans 14 amino acids. Germline values: CDR1 KGHSH, CDR2 LQKENI. V lost 3 bases and J lost 2; bases outside the gene matches: 2. The CDR3 here is CASSPPSGQETQYF. CDR3 DNA: TGTGCCAGCTCACCCCCTAGCGGGCAAGAGACCCAGTACTTC.

This clone was recorded a few times. This chain links TRBV20-1 with TRBJ2-7; D is possibly TRBD1 (6 bases). Germline V lookup: CDR1 DFQATT, CDR2 SNEGSKA (reference sequence). The V end lost 3 bases, the J end lost 2 bases, and 17 bases lay between the germline ends. The CDR3 is 15 residues long. CDR3 loop: CSASGVGTSTYEQYF. CDR3 in DNA: TGCAGTGCTAGTGGTGTCGGGACATCGACCTACGAGCAGTACTTC.